The text below deals with one T cell receptor (beta chain). It lacks a known antigen. No much larger clone exists at a distance of one base, and base qualities are not known. V and J lose 1 base and 16 bases, and a span of 5 bases separates them. The germline V gene (reference sequence) gives CDR1 as SEHNR and CDR2 as FQNEAQ. The cysteine opens and the phenylalanine closes a CDR3 of 9 amino acids. Only the CDR3 portion is preserved as DNA: 27 bases, with reading frame beginning at the first base. Library prep was done by PCR. Instrument used: Illumina HiSeq 2500. To normalize quantification of the TCRbeta repertoire, the TCR libraries were built with molecular barcoding that relied on unique molecular identifiers. Using fastp trimming at Q25 and MiXCR clonotype assembly, TCRdb reanalyzed the public sequencing data and kept in-frame beta chains. Entries are consolidated by CDR3 protein sequence, retaining the most common genes and DNA. Here the sample has nearly 350,000 distinct CDR3 sequences; 15% to 20% occur a single time. The top ten constitute approximately 44% of the sample.

The treatment or condition label corresponds to: allogeneic hematopoietic cell transplantation with graft depleted of TCRalphabeta T cells and CD19 B cells. The children who served as transplant recipients had been given grafts of TCRalphabeta/CD19-depleted allogeneic hematopoietic cells. The data belong to a study of T-cell reconstitution after alpha-beta-depleted transplantation in children listed by TCRdb under 2016. About the study as a whole: The study quantitatively tracked T-cell immune reconstitution after TCRalphabeta/CD19-depleted allogeneic hematopoietic cell transplantation in children using TCR repertoire profiling.

Overall results and qualifications from the work: In some patients, the high TCRbeta diversity seen at day 60 was put down to recipient T cells and intrathymic progenitors that had survived conditioning. The apparently early recovery of alphabetaT-cell counts about two months after transplant reportedly depended on only several hundred rapidly expanded clones that came from non-depleted graft cells. The frequencies of hyperexpanded clones fell over the following months, and after one year, T-cell counts and TCRbeta diversity were mostly attributed to newly produced T cells.

The clonotype was recovered from a male patient aged 2 to 9 who had a stem cell transplant for acute lymphoblastic leukemia, so the T cells may come from the graft donor. Here the chain combines TRBV7-9 and TRBJ2-1; no D gene can be assigned with confidence. The source material was PBMCs, mostly from graft donor cells, sampled 360 days after TCRalphabeta/CD19-depleted stem cell transplant. CDR3 loop: CASSLGSFF. The nucleotide sequence is TGTGCCAGCAGCTTAGGTAGCTTCTTC.